This T cell receptor (beta chain) was identified in a study of blood T cell repertoires in COVID-19. In the study overall: Acute and convalescent COVID-19 samples came from the United States, Italy and Spain. T cells, B-cell-depleted T cells, or PBMCs supplied cDNA or gDNA.

The ends were cut back, 6 bases at V and 6 bases at J, with 18 bases in the middle. Germline V gene lookup returns CDR1 MNHEY and CDR2 SVGAGI. CDR3 length: 15 amino acids. Authors' methods: Estimates of nucleated cell counts were drawn from the amplification of reference gene primers. Assay: immunoSEQ multiplex PCR; the TCRdb copy retains only in-frame clones and omits some. D and trimming come from the DNA, and the V and J calls and clone size come from that table. The table has 390,000 or so clones, almost 90% seen once. The sequence was obtained from a man aged 18 to 29 with active or convalescent COVID-19. Material for sequencing was peripheral blood. The V and J genes are TRBV6-5 and TRBJ1-5; possible D gene TRBD1, 5 bases. The CDR3 loop is CASSLQWGGGQPQHF. In nucleotides, the CDR3 is TGTGCCAGCAGCCTGCAATGGGGGGGTGGTCAGCCCCAGCATTTT.